This entry features one T cell receptor beta chain sequence. Antigen: not known. V dropped 8 bases and J dropped 0 bases, with 14 bases sitting between them. CDR1 is MDHEN, CDR2 SYDVKM, per germline. This CDR3 has 15 residues. This record comes from a study of response to subunit inactivated influenza vaccine. Overall study results and limits: The authors put forward the suggestion that each seasonal influenza vaccination may bring in only a limited number of new T cells.

TCRdb redid the calling of the RT-PCR reads with MiXCR, one entry per CDR3 protein. This sample has some 160,000 distinct CDR3 sequences, with about a tenth found just once. This TCR was sampled from a man aged 45-65 years who received an inactivated influenza vaccine. The input for sequencing was non-naive T cells sorted from PBMCs, taken roughly 47 days after vaccination. The rearrangement links TRBV28 to TRBJ1-3; a weak D match, TRBD1 (5 bases). For the CDR3, the DNA is TGTGCCAGCGCGTTTCAGGGAGGCTCTGGAAACACCATATATTTT. This gives the protein CASAFQGGSGNTIYF.